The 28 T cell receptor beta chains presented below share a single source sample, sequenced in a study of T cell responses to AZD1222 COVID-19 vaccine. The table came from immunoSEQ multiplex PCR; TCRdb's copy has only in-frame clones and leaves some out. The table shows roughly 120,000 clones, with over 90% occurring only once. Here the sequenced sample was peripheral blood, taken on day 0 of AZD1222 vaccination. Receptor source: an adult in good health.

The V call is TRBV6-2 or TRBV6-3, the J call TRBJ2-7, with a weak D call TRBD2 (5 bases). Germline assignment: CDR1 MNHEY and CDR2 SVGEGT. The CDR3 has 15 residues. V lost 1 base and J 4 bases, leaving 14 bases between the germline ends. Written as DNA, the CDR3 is TGTGCCAGCAGTTACTTGGACTCTGCGCGGTACGAGCAGTACTTC. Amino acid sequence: CASSYLDSARYEQYF.

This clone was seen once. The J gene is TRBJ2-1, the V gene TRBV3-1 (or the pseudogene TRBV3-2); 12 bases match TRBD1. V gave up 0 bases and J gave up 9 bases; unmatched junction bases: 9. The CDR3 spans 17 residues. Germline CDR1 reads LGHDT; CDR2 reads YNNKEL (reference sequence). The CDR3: CASSQEMGQGAGAEQFF. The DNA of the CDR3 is TGTGCCAGCAGCCAAGAGATGGGACAGGGGGCAGGTGCTGAGCAGTTCTTC.

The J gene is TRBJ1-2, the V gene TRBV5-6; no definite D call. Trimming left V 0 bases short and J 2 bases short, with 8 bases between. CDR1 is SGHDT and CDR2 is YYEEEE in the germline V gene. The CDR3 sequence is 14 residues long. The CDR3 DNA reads TGTGCCAGCAGCTTGGCTCCCGAAAACTATGGCTACACCTTC. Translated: CASSLAPENYGYTF.

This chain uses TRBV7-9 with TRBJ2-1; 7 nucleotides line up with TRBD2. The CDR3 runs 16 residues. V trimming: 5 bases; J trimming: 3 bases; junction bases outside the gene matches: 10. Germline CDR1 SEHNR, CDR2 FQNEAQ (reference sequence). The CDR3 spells CASSRATSEFYNEQFF. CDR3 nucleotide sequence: TGTGCCAGCAGCCGGGCCACTAGCGAATTCTACAATGAGCAGTTCTTC. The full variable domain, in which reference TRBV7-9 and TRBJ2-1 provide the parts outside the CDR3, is DTGVSQNPRHKITKRGQNVTFRCDPISEHNRLYWYRQTLGQGPEFLTYFQNEAQLEKSRLLSDRFSAERPKGSFSTLEIQRTEQGDSAMYLCASSRATSEFYNEQFFGPGTRLTVL.

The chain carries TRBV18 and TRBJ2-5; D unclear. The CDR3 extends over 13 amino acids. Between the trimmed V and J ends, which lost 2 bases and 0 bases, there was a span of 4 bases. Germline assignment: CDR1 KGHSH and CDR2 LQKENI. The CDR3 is CASSPSYQETQYF. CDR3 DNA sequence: TGTGCCAGCTCACCATCGTACCAAGAGACCCAGTACTTC.

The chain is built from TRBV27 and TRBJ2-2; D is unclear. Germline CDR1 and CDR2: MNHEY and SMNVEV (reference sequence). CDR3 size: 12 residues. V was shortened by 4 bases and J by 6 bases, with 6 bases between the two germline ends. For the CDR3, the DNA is TGTGCCAGCAGTTATGGTGCCGGGGAGCTGTTTTTT. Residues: CASSYGAGELFF.

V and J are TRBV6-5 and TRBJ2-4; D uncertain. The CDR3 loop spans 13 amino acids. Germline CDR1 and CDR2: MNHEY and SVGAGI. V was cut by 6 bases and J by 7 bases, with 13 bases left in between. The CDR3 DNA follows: TGTGCCAGCAGACGGGCAATGGGGAACATTCAGTACTTC. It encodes CASRRAMGNIQYF.

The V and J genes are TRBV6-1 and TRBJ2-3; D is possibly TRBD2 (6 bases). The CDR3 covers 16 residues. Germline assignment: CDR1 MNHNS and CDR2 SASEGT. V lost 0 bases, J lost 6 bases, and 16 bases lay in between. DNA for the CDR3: TGTGCCAGCAGTGAAGCGCGGGCTACAGGAGGGGATACGCAGTATTTT. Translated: CASSEARATGGDTQYF.

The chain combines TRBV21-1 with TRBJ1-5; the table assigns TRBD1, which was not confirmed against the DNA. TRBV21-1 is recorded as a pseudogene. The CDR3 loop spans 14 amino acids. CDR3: CASSGRDRNQPQHF. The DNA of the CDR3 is TGTGCCAGCAGCGGCCGGGACAGGAATCAGCCCCAGCATTTT.

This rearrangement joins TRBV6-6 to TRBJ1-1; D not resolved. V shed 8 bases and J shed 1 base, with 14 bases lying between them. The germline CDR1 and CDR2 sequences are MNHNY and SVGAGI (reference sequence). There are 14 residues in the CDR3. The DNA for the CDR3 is TGTGCCAGCGCGGCCCAGTCCAAGAACACTGAAGCTTTCTTT. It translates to CASAAQSKNTEAFF.

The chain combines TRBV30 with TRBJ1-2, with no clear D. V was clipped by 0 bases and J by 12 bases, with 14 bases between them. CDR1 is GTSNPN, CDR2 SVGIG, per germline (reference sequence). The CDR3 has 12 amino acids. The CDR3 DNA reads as TGTGCCTGGAGTGTTAGGGATAAAGGACACACCTTC. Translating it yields CAWSVRDKGHTF.

CDR3 in amino acids: CAWSPGTGLPLDTEAFF. In DNA, the CDR3 is TGTGCCTGGAGTCCCGGGACAGGATTACCCTTGGACACTGAAGCTTTCTTT. This chain uses TRBV30 with TRBJ1-1; 8 bases line up with TRBD1. Looked up from germline, CDR1 is GTSNPN and CDR2 is SVGIG (reference sequence). This CDR3 contains 17 residues. V shed 2 bases and J 3 bases; nucleotides not matched to a gene: 14.

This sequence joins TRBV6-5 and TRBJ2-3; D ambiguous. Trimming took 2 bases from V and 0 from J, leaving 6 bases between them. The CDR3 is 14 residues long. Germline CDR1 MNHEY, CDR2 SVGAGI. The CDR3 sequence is CASSYIPSTDTQYF. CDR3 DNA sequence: TGTGCCAGCAGTTACATACCTAGCACAGATACGCAGTATTTT.

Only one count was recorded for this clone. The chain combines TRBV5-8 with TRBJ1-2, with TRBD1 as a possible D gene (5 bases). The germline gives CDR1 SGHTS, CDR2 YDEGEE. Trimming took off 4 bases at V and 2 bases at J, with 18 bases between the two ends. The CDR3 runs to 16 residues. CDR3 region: CASSLSGTTGNYGYTF. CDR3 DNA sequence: TGTGCCAGCAGCCTAAGCGGGACCACGGGAAACTATGGCTACACCTTC.

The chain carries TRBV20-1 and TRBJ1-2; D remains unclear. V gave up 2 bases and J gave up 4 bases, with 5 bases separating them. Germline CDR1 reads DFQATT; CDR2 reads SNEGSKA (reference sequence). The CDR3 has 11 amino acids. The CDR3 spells CSARPIYGYTF. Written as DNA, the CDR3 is TGCAGTGCTAGACCGATCTATGGCTACACCTTC.

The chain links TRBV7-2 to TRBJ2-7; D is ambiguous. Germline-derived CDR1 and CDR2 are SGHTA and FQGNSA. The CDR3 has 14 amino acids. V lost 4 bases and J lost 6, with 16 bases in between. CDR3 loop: CASSSAILPIEQYF. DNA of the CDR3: TGTGCCAGCAGCTCAGCTATCCTCCCAATCGAGCAGTACTTC. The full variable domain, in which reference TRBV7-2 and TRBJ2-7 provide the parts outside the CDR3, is GAGVSQSPSNKVTEKGKDVELRCDPISGHTALYWYRQSLGQGLEFLIYFQGNSAPDKSGLPSDRFSAERTGGSVSTLTIQRTQQEDSAVYLCASSSAILPIEQYFGPGTRLTVT.

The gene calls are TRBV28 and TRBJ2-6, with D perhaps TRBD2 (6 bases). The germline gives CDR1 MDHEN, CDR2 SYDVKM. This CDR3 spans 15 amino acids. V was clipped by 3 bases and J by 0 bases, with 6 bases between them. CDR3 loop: CASSFSGSGANVLTF. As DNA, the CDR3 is TGTGCCAGCAGTTTTAGCGGCTCTGGGGCCAACGTCCTGACTTTC. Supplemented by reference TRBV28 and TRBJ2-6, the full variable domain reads DVKVTQSSRYLVKRTGEKVFLECVQDMDHENMFWYRQDPGLGLRLIYFSYDVKMKEKGDIPEGYSVSREKKERFSLILESASTNQTSMYLCASSFSGSGANVLTFGAGSRLTVL.

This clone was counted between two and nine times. This CDR3 is CASSPFSGTSYEQYF. The CDR3, as DNA: TGTGCCAGCAGCCCATTTAGCGGGACCTCCTACGAGCAGTACTTC. The chain recombines TRBV11-2 with TRBJ2-7, with 8 bases fitting TRBD2. J gave up 0 bases and V 5 bases, and 6 bases lay outside the gene matches. The CDR3 extends over 15 amino acids. Germline CDR1 and CDR2: SGHAT and FQNNGV. Based on the CDR3 plus reference TRBV11-2 and TRBJ2-7, the full variable domain is EAGVAQSPRYKIIEKRQSVAFWCNPISGHATLYWYQQILGQGPKLLIQFQNNGVVDDSQLPKDRFSAERLKGVDSTLKIQPAKLEDSAVYLCASSPFSGTSYEQYFGPGTRLTVT.

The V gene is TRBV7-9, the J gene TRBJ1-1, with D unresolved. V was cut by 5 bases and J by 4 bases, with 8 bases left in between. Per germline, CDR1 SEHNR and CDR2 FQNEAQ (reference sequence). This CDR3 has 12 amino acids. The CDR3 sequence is CASSRFGTEAFF. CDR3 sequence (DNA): TGTGCCAGCAGCCGATTCGGCACTGAAGCTTTCTTT. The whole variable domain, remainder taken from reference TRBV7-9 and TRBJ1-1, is DTGVSQNPRHKITKRGQNVTFRCDPISEHNRLYWYRQTLGQGPEFLTYFQNEAQLEKSRLLSDRFSAERPKGSFSTLEIQRTEQGDSAMYLCASSRFGTEAFFGQGTRLTVV.

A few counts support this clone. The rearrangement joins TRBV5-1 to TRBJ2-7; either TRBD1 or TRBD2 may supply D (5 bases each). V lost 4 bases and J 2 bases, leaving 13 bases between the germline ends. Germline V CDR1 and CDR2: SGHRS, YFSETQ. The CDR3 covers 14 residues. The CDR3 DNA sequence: TGCGCCAGCAGCCCCCGGGACGGTACCTACGAGCAGTACTTC. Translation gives CASSPRDGTYEQYF.

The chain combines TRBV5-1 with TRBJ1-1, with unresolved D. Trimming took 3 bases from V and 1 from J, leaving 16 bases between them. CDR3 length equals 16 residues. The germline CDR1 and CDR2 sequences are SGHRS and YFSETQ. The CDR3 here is CASSYGPSIANTEAFF. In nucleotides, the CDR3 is TGCGCCAGCAGCTACGGGCCCAGTATAGCGAACACTGAAGCTTTCTTT. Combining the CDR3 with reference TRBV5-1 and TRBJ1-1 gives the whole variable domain KAGVTQTPRYLIKTRGQQVTLSCSPISGHRSVSWYQQTPGQGLQFLFEYFSETQRNKGNFPGRFSGRQFSNSRSEMNVSTLELGDSALYLCASSYGPSIANTEAFFGQGTRLTVV.

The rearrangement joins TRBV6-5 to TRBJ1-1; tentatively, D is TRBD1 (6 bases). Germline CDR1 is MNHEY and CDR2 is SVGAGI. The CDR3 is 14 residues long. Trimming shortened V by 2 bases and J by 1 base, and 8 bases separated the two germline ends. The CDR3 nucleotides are TGTGCCAGCAGTTACCGAGGGGGGAACACTGAAGCTTTCTTT. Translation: CASSYRGGNTEAFF.

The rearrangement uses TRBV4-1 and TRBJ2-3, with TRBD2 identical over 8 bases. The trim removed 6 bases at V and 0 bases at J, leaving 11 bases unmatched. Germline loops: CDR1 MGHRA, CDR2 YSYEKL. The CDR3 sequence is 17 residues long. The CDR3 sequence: CASSGALAGLSTDTQYF. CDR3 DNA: TGCGCCAGCAGTGGAGCCTTAGCGGGGCTTAGCACAGATACGCAGTATTTT.

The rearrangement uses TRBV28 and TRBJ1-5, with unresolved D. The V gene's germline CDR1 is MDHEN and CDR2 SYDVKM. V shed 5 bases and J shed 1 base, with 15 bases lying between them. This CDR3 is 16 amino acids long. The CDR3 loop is CASSQSRGRSNQPQHF. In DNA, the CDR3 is TGTGCCAGCAGTCAATCCCGGGGAAGAAGCAATCAGCCCCAGCATTTT. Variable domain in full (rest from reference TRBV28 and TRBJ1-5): DVKVTQSSRYLVKRTGEKVFLECVQDMDHENMFWYRQDPGLGLRLIYFSYDVKMKEKGDIPEGYSVSREKKERFSLILESASTNQTSMYLCASSQSRGRSNQPQHFGDGTRLSIL.

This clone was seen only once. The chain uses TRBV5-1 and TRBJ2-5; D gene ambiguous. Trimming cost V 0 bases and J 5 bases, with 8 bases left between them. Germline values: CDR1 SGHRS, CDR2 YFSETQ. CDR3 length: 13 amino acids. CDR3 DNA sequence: TGCGCCAGCAGCTTGGGGGTGGCGGAGACCCAGTACTTC. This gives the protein CASSLGVAETQYF.

The CDR3 bases are TGTGCCAGTAGTAAAAGGGCTAGGGACGAGCAGTACTTC. It translates to CASSKRARDEQYF. V and J are TRBV19 and TRBJ2-7; D gene uncertain. Between the trimmed V and J ends, which lost 4 bases and 5 bases, there was a span of 12 bases. There are 13 residues in the CDR3. CDR1 and CDR2 from the germline V gene are LNHDA and SQIVND (reference sequence).

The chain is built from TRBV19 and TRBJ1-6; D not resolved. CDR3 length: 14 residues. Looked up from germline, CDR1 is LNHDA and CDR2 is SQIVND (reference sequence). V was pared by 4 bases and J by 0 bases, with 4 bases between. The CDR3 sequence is CASSRSSYNSPLHF. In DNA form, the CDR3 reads TGTGCCAGTAGTAGGAGCTCCTATAATTCACCCCTCCACTTT.

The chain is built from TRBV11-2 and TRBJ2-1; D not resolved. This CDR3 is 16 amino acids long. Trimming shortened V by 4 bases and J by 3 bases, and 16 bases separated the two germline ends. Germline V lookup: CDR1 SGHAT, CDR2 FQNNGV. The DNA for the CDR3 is TGTGCCAGCAGCTCCCTAAGCCCGAAAATCTACAATGAGCAGTTCTTC. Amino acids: CASSSLSPKIYNEQFF. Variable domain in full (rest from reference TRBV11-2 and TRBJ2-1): EAGVAQSPRYKIIEKRQSVAFWCNPISGHATLYWYQQILGQGPKLLIQFQNNGVVDDSQLPKDRFSAERLKGVDSTLKIQPAKLEDSAVYLCASSSLSPKIYNEQFFGPGTRLTVL.